Shown below are 11 T cell receptor beta chains from a single sample sequenced in a study of tumor-infiltrating lymphocytes in primary liver carcinoma. The tissue used was unsorted bulk material of 20-30 mg. RNA and DNA were co-extracted from it with the AllPrep DNA/RNA mini kit. TCR beta cDNA came from approximately 0.55 ug total RNA, primed with a constant-region primer. Modified slightly, ARM-PCR produced TCR beta libraries over three nested multiplex PCR rounds. The opening two PCR rounds, around 11 cycles each, paired TRBV1-TRBV30 forward primers with a C-beta reverse primer. Each CDR3 protein gets one entry after TCRdb re-called the multiplex PCR reads with MiXCR. This sample yields under 45,000 distinct CDR3 sequences, of which about three quarters are seen a single time; approximately 20% belongs to the top ten. The source material was liver tumor tissue from sampling region 2. This sample's subset: tumor region T2, inferior pole. The receptors were sampled from a man in his forties with primary liver carcinoma and hepatitis B virus infection.

The table lists this clonotype with many counts. The V and J genes are TRBV5-1 and TRBJ2-7; D is uncertain. V lost 0 bases and J 0 bases, leaving 10 bases between the germline ends. Germline V gene data show CDR1 as SGHRS and CDR2 as YFSETQ. The CDR3 contains 15 residues. CDR3 bases: TGCGCCAGCAGCTTGGGTCGGATGAGCTCCTACGAGCAGTACTTC. As protein: CASSLGRMSSYEQYF. Variable domain in full (rest from reference TRBV5-1 and TRBJ2-7): KAGVTQTPRYLIKTRGQQVTLSCSPISGHRSVSWYQQTPGQGLQFLFEYFSETQRNKGNFPGRFSGRQFSNSRSEMNVSTLELGDSALYLCASSLGRMSSYEQYFGPGTRLTVT.

For this clonotype: Its ends do not fully match the called genes, so a read error is possible. The V and J genes are TRBV6-1 and TRBJ2-1; tentatively, D is TRBD2 (7 bases). The germline V gene has CDR1 MNHNS and CDR2 SASEGT. The CDR3 sequence is 13 residues long. CDR3 sequence (DNA): TGCGCCAGCCGCGAGGGAGGGGGTAATGAGCAGTTTTTC. Its protein is CASREGGGNEQFF.

With respect to this clonotype: Because the CDR3 is missing its conserved closing phenylalanine or tryptophan, this is likely a read error. This chain joins TRBV29-1 and TRBJ2-4; a weak D match, TRBD2 (6 bases). The CDR3 is 12 amino acids. V lost 6 bases and J 10 bases, leaving 16 bases between the germline ends. Germline V gives CDR1 SQVTM, CDR2 ANQGSEA. In nucleotides, the CDR3 is TGCAGCGTAATTTACGGGCGGGGTATTCAGTACTTA. Its translation: CSVIYGRGIQYL.

Notes on this clonotype: A read error is likely, as this CDR3 ends without the conserved phenylalanine or tryptophan. V gene TRBV7-9 combines with J gene TRBJ2-5; D may be TRBD2 (6 bases). In germline, CDR1 is SEHNR, CDR2 FQNEAQ (reference sequence). The CDR3 runs to 14 residues. Trimming left V 4 bases short and J 4 bases short, with 13 bases between. CDR3 residues: CASSSGVARETQYS. The DNA for the CDR3 is TGTGCCAGCAGCTCGGGAGTAGCCCGAGAGACCCAGTACTCC.

This clonotype was recorded once. Germline and junction disagree at one end, which may indicate a read error. The genes are TRBV29-1 and TRBJ2-5; D possibly corresponds to TRBD2 (5 bases). The germline CDR1 and CDR2 sequences are SQVTM and ANQGSEA. The CDR3 is 14 residues long. In nucleotides, the CDR3 is TGTAGCGTTGAAGATGTCCGACAAGGAGAGATCCAGTACTTC. Translated: CSVEDVRQGEIQYF.

Note on this clonotype: A read error may account for a junction end that differs from germline. V and J are TRBV6-5 and TRBJ1-1; D remains unclear. The CDR3 is 13 residues long. Germline V gene data show CDR1 as MNHEY and CDR2 as SVGAGI. The CDR3, as DNA: TGTGCCAGCAGGAGCCTCGTTGCTCCTGAAGCTGTCTTT. The encoded protein is CASRSLVAPEAVF.

This clonotype was seen ten or more times. The chain carries TRBV19 and TRBJ2-1; D might be TRBD2 (6 bases). V lost 3 bases to trimming and J lost 6 bases, with 12 bases between them. From germline, CDR1 is LNHDA and CDR2 SQIVND (reference sequence). The CDR3 extends over 14 amino acids. CDR3 loop: CASSIWGGTNEQFF. In DNA form, the CDR3 reads TGTGCCAGTAGTATCTGGGGCGGGACCAATGAGCAGTTCTTC.

Notes on this clonotype: Germline is not matched at one junction end, which may reflect a read error. The V call is TRBV4-2, the J call TRBJ2-7; perhaps TRBD2 as D (6 bases). CDR3 length: 16 residues. The germline gives CDR1 LGHNA, CDR2 YNFKEQ. The CDR3 DNA reads TGTACCAGCAGCCAACCATCTAGCGAGGATCCCTACGAGCAGTACTTC. Protein sequence: CTSSQPSSEDPYEQYF.

About this clonotype: The junction differs from germline at one of its ends, possibly a read error. The rearrangement uses TRBV12-3 or TRBV12-4 and TRBJ1-1, with D uncertain. The CDR3 has 12 amino acids. The CDR3 region is CVSSPLWAEASF. The CDR3 region has the DNA TGTGTCAGCAGTCCCCTCTGGGCTGAAGCTTCCTTT.

A few counts support this clonotype. A junction boundary mismatches the germline segment, possibly from a read error. The genes are TRBV12-3 or TRBV12-4 and TRBJ2-5, with 7 bases aligning to TRBD1. This CDR3 region has 13 residues. The chain's CDR3 is CASNRNGTETQCF. The CDR3 DNA is TGTGCCAGCAACCGAAACGGGACAGAGACCCAGTGCTTC.

The V gene is TRBV11-1, the J gene TRBJ2-4, with a weak D call TRBD1 (6 bases). The CDR3 contains 17 residues. The germline V and J ends were trimmed by 9 bases and 0 bases, with 21 bases remaining between them. Germline loops: CDR1 SGHAT, CDR2 FQDESV (reference sequence). Here the CDR3 reads CASSPWTDPVAKNIQYF. The CDR3 DNA reads TGTGCCAGTAGCCCCTGGACAGATCCGGTAGCCAAAAACATTCAGTACTTC.